These T cell receptor beta chains were read from a single sample in a study of CD8 T cells in ankylosing spondylitis. TCRdb re-called the 5' RACE reads through MiXCR, storing one row per CDR3 protein. Of under 250,000 distinct CDR3 sequences in the sample, 8% to 10% were seen once. Sequenced input: blood, either unsorted or a sorted T cell fraction (not recorded which). The receptors here all came from a female donor with ankylosing spondylitis or in good health (not recorded which). Both conserved end residues are part of each CDR3. A D gene is named only where the DNA matches it firmly. Expanded clones get a size class; other rows say once, few or many, or leave the size out.

v_call	clone_size	d_call	j_call	cdr3_aa	cdr3_nt
TRBV4-1	.	.	TRBJ2-7	CASSQDGMGQDF	TGCGCCAGCAGCCAAGATGGTATGGGACAAGACTTC
TRBV12-3/TRBV12-4	many	TRBD2	TRBJ2-7	CASSPGLAIYEQYF	TGTGCCAGCAGTCCCGGACTAGCTATCTACGAGCAGTACTTC
TRBV3-1	many	.	TRBJ2-4	CASSQREKNIQYF	TGTGCCAGCAGCCAACGCGAGAAAAACATTCAGTACTTC
TRBV10-3	many	.	TRBJ2-1	CATGGGGAYNEQFF	TGTGCCACGGGTGGAGGCGGGGCCTACAATGAGCAGTTCTTC
TRBV18	.	TRBD2	TRBJ2-7	CASSPPAGGDEQYF	TGTGCCAGCTCACCACCTGCGGGAGGTGACGAGCAGTACTTC
TRBV28	.	TRBD1	TRBJ1-1	CACSGQGARSTEAFF	TGTGCCTGCAGCGGACAGGGGGCAAGAAGCACTGAAGCTTTCTTT
TRBV7-9	few	.	TRBJ2-3	CASSSGGGGTDTQYF	TGTGCCAGCAGCTCCGGAGGGGGCGGCACAGATACGCAGTATTTT
TRBV12-3/TRBV12-4	.	.	TRBJ2-2	CASSPNSPRTGELFF	TGTGCCAGCAGCCCCAACTCCCCTCGCACCGGGGAGCTGTTTTTT
TRBV18	many	TRBD2	TRBJ2-1	CASSPIGTSGSGSEQFF	TGTGCCAGCTCACCAATTGGTACTAGCGGGAGTGGTAGTGAGCAGTTCTTC
TRBV7-9	few	.	TRBJ2-1	CASSLDGYSNEQFF	TGTGCCAGCAGCTTAGATGGTTATAGCAATGAGCAGTTCTTC
TRBV20-1	.	TRBD1	TRBJ2-7	CSARDRGIGYEQYF	TGCAGTGCCAGGGACAGGGGCATAGGATACGAGCAGTACTTC
TRBV10-3	many	.	TRBJ2-7	CAIAGTTYEQYF	TGTGCCATTGCTGGGACCACCTACGAGCAGTACTTC
TRBV7-9	.	.	TRBJ2-5	CTSSPAGETQYF	TGTACCAGCAGCCCAGCAGGGGAGACCCAGTACTTC
TRBV29-1	many	.	TRBJ2-2	CSVTEGPGELFF	TGCAGCGTCACCGAAGGGCCCGGGGAGCTGTTTTTT
TRBV24-1	.	.	TRBJ2-2	CATSDSVTGELFF	TGTGCCACCAGTGATTCAGTCACCGGGGAGCTGTTTTTT
TRBV20-1	many	.	TRBJ1-2	CSARREGNYGYTF	TGCAGTGCTAGGAGGGAGGGGAACTATGGCTACACCTTC
TRBV30	.	TRBD2	TRBJ2-1	CAWSGGLVGNEQFF	TGTGCCTGGAGTGGGGGACTAGTAGGCAATGAGCAGTTCTTC
TRBV12-3/TRBV12-4	many	.	TRBJ2-3	CASRLGGREADTQYF	TGTGCCAGCAGGCTAGGGGGCAGGGAGGCAGATACGCAGTATTTT
TRBV12-5	many	.	TRBJ2-1	CASGLTTYNEQFF	TGTGCTAGTGGTTTGACAACCTACAATGAGCAGTTCTTC
TRBV27	many	.	TRBJ2-5	CASSSTPGLPTQETQYF	TGTGCCAGCAGTTCCACTCCGGGACTCCCGACTCAAGAGACCCAGTACTTC
TRBV19	few	.	TRBJ1-3	CASSSAGQGNTIYF	TGTGCCAGTTCGAGTGCAGGACAAGGAAACACCATATATTTT
TRBV7-8	many	.	TRBJ1-2	CASSFAGLYGYTF	TGTGCCAGCAGCTTTGCAGGGCTTTATGGCTACACCTTC
TRBV6-5	many	.	TRBJ1-5	CASSYSSTKIQPQHF	TGTGCCAGCAGTTACTCGAGCACAAAGATCCAGCCCCAGCATTTT
TRBV20-1	many	TRBD2	TRBJ2-7	CSARDGGRASYEQYF	TGCAGTGCTAGAGATGGCGGGAGGGCCTCCTACGAGCAGTACTTC
TRBV24-1	few	TRBD2	TRBJ2-7	CATSGDPYEQYF	TGTGCCACTAGCGGGGACCCCTACGAGCAGTACTTC
TRBV20-1	many	TRBD1	TRBJ1-5	CSAGGRQGANQPQHF	TGCAGTGCTGGAGGCCGACAGGGGGCTAATCAGCCCCAGCATTTT